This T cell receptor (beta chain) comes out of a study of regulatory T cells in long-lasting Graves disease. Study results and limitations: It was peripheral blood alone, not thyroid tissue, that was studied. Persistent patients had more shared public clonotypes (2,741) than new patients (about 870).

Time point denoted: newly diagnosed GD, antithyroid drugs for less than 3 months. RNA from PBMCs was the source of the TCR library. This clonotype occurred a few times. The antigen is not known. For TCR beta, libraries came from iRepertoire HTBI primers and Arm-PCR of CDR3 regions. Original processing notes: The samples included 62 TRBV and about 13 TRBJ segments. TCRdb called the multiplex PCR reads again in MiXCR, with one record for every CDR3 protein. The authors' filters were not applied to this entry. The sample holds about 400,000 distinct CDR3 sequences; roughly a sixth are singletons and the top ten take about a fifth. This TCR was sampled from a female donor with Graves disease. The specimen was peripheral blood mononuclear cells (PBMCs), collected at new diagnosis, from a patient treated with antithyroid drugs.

The CDR3 reads CASSPTGAGVANYGYTF. DNA of the CDR3: TGTGCCAGCTCACCGACAGGGGCAGGAGTAGCTAACTATGGCTACACCTTC. This chain uses TRBV18 with TRBJ1-2; TRBD1 matches at 8 bases. The germline CDR1 and CDR2 sequences are KGHSH and LQKENI. The CDR3 is made up of 17 amino acids. Trimming took 3 bases from V and 0 from J; bases not matched to a gene: 9. Full variable domain (rest looked up from reference TRBV18 and TRBJ1-2): NAGVMQNPRHLVRRRGQEARLRCSPMKGHSHVYWYRQLPEEGLKFMVYLQKENIIDESGMPKERFSAEFPKEGPSILRIQQVVRGDSAAYFCASSPTGAGVANYGYTFGSGTRLTVV.